This T cell receptor beta chain was documented in a study of blood T cell repertoires in COVID-19. In the study overall: Whether acute or convalescent, the COVID-19 samples came from the United States, Italy and Spain.

In the source study's methods: Estimation of nucleated cell counts was performed using reference gene primer amplification. Only in-frame clones appear in the TCRdb table, and some are missing; sequencing was by immunoSEQ multiplex PCR. V and J calls plus clone size are reproduced from that table; the DNA served to infer D and trimming. The sample records 60,000 to 85,000 clones, 74% being singletons. This clone occurred once. The CDR3 has 16 residues. Trimming took off 0 bases at V and 0 bases at J, with 9 bases between the two ends. Per the germline V gene, CDR1 is SGDLS and CDR2 is YYNGEE. This clonotype was obtained from a human donor with acute or convalescent COVID-19. The donor label of this sample is uncertain. This chain connects TRBV9 to TRBJ2-2; D is ambiguous. Specimen: peripheral blood. CDR3 in amino acids: CASSVANRPNTGELFF. The CDR3 DNA reads TGTGCCAGCAGCGTAGCAAACAGACCGAACACCGGGGAGCTGTTTTTT.